The text below deals with one TCR beta chain. Antigen: not known. Produced via immunoSEQ multiplex PCR; TCRdb's table is partial and in-frame only. The repertoire holds about 190,000 clones, with 85% to 95% as singletons. The sample is drawn from a study of T cell responses to AZD1222 COVID-19 vaccine. Trimming removed 6 bases at V and 0 bases at J, with 20 bases between. Germline V gene data show CDR1 as MNHGY and CDR2 as SAAAGT. CDR3 length: 17 amino acids. Study conclusions and caveats: It was only after the peak T cell response that any repertoires were sampled. A rise in Spike-specific TCR breadth and depth followed two AZD1222 doses.

The sequence came from an adult in good health. The sample was peripheral blood, taken on day 0 of AZD1222 vaccination. The chain is built from TRBV6-8 and TRBJ1-2; D is possibly TRBD1 (5 bases). The CDR3, as DNA: TGTGCCAGCAGCAGAGAAGGTTCCCGGGGGGCTAACTATGGCTACACCTTC. Translating gives CASSREGSRGANYGYTF.